The T cell receptor beta chain described here comes from a study of blood T cell repertoires in COVID-19. About the study: In each case, the material was cDNA or gDNA derived from T cells, B-cell-depleted T cells, or PBMCs.

Germline CDR1 reads SGHRS; CDR2 reads YFSETQ. The CDR3 has 14 amino acids. V was pared by 7 bases and J by 4 bases, with 7 bases of the junction left unmatched. Original data processing: Using reference gene primer amplification, nucleated cell counts were estimated. Profiling relied on immunoSEQ multiplex PCR, and the TCRdb table lists in-frame clones only, not all of them. That table furnishes V, J and clone size, whereas the DNA furnished D and trimming. In the table there are approximately 280,000 clones, 70% to 85% of which are singletons. This receptor was taken from a human donor with COVID-19, enrolled during active disease. The donor label of this sample is uncertain. The chain uses TRBV5-1 and TRBJ2-5, with 10 positions matching TRBD1. Sequenced input: peripheral blood. The CDR3 DNA sequence: TGCGCCAGCGGGGAGACAGGGGGCTCAGAGACCCAGTACTTC. Translating it yields CASGETGGSETQYF.